This TCR beta chain stems from a study of blood T cell repertoires in COVID-19. The V and J ends lost 1 base and 5 bases, in that order; junction bases with no gene match: 13. The CDR3 runs to 18 residues. In germline, CDR1 is LGHNT, CDR2 FRNRAP. The protocol was immunoSEQ multiplex PCR, while the TCRdb copy is restricted to in-frame clones and leaves out a portion. The repertoire has about 260,000 clones, over 80% of them found once; the top ten carry 2.5% to 3.5%. Specimen: PBMCs or T cells enriched from blood (not recorded which). The clonotype was recovered from a woman between 35 and 50 years old who had been exposed to COVID-19. This chain uses TRBV12-5 with TRBJ2-1, with 8 nucleotides matching TRBD2. In DNA, the CDR3 is TGTGCTAGTGGTTTGGGGCGGGGGGCCCCCAGAGAGAACAATGAGCAGTTCTTC. This sequence encodes CASGLGRGAPRENNEQFF.